The present TCR beta chain was sequenced within a study of blood T cell repertoires in COVID-19. Study background: Samples of COVID-19 (acute and convalescent) were obtained from the United States, Italy and Spain. T cells, B-cell-depleted T cells, or PBMCs supplied cDNA or gDNA.

This CDR3 spans 14 amino acids. CDR1 and CDR2 from the germline V gene are SGHTA and FQGNSA. Between the trimmed V and J ends, which lost 6 bases and 2 bases, there was a span of 12 bases. Authors' analysis steps: Estimated nucleated cell counts came from reference gene primer amplification. The assay was immunoSEQ multiplex PCR, and TCRdb's table has in-frame clones only and misses some. V and J calls and clone size follow that table, whereas D and trimming were derived from the DNA. The top ten clones hold approximately 34% of a sample with some 86,000 clones, roughly 88% of them seen once. The chain recombines TRBV7-2 with TRBJ2-3; a possible D gene is TRBD1 (5 bases). The origin of this receptor is a woman older than 75 with active or convalescent COVID-19. Sample: peripheral blood. DNA of the CDR3: TGTGCCAGCAGGGGGCAAACCCACACAGATACGCAGTATTTT. It is translated as CASRGQTHTDTQYF.